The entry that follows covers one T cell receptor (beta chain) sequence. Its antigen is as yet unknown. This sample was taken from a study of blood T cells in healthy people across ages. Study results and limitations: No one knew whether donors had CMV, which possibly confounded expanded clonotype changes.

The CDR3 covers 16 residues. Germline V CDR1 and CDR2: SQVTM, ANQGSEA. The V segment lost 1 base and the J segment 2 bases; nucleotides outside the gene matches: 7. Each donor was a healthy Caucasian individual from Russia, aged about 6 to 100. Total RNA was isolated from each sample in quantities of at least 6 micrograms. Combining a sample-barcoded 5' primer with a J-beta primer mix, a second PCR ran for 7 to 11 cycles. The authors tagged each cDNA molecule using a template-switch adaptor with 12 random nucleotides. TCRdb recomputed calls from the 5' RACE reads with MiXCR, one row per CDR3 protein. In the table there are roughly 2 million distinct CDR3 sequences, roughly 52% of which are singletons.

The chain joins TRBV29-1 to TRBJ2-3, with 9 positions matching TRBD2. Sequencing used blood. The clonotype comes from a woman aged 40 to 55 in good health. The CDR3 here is CSVEAERGAFTDTQYF. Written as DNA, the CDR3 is TGCAGCGTTGAAGCGGAGCGGGGGGCATTCACAGATACGCAGTATTTT.